One sample yielded the 28 T cell receptor beta chains listed below, sequenced in a study of blood T cell repertoires in COVID-19. TCRdb's table, derived via immunoSEQ multiplex PCR, lists solely in-frame clones and lacks some. Found here are about 380,000 clones, around 90% of them singletons; the top ten hold more than 0.95%. The sample was PBMCs or T cells enriched from blood (not recorded which). The receptors were sampled from a woman under 30 who had recovered from COVID-19.

The chain is built from TRBV28 and TRBJ1-4; D is perhaps TRBD1 (6 bases). This CDR3 contains 13 residues. Germline CDR1 reads MDHEN; CDR2 reads SYDVKM. V lost 3 bases, J lost 10 bases, and 12 bases lay in between. The CDR3 region is CASSLMGAGKLFF. CDR3 DNA: TGTGCCAGCAGTTTGATGGGGGCGGGAAAACTGTTTTTT.

The V gene is TRBV7-6, the J gene TRBJ2-6; D remains unclear. With 1 base removed from V and 1 base from J, the gap between germline ends came to 11 bases. This CDR3 has 17 residues. Germline lookup yields CDR1 SGHVS and CDR2 FNYEAQ. The DNA for the CDR3 is TGTGCCAGCAGCTTAGTAAGCCCCCCTTCTGGGGCCAACGTCCTGACTTTC. Protein product: CASSLVSPPSGANVLTF.

The gene calls are TRBV6-5 and TRBJ1-4, with D tentatively TRBD1 (5 bases). There are 14 residues in the CDR3. Trimming took off 3 bases at V and 3 bases at J, with 8 bases between the two ends. Germline CDR1 MNHEY, CDR2 SVGAGI. The CDR3, as DNA: TGTGCCAGCAGTTATCGGGGGGCTAATGAAAAACTGTTTTTT. Its translation: CASSYRGANEKLFF.

V usage is TRBV7-9 and J usage is TRBJ2-5; TRBD1 aligns across 9 bases. V was pared by 3 bases and J by 1 base, with 0 bases of the junction left unmatched. The CDR3 extends over 14 amino acids. Per the germline V gene, CDR1 is SEHNR and CDR2 is FQNEAQ (reference sequence). The CDR3, as DNA: TGTGCCAGCAGCTTGACAGGGGGCCAAGAGACCCAGTACTTC. This codes for CASSLTGGQETQYF.

The rearrangement links TRBV10-3 to TRBJ1-1, with D uncertain. The CDR3 loop spans 15 amino acids. Germline V gene sequence: CDR1 ENHRY, CDR2 SYGVKD. Trimming removed 0 bases at V and 1 base at J, with 9 bases between. CDR3 loop: CAISESMGRNTEAFF. As DNA, the CDR3 is TGTGCCATCAGTGAGTCGATGGGCCGGAACACTGAAGCTTTCTTT.

This chain uses TRBV12-2 with TRBJ1-5; the table names TRBD1, a call not compared with the DNA. TRBV12-2 is a recognized pseudogene. There are 14 residues in the CDR3. CDR3 residues: CASRPRAGSRPQHF. DNA of the CDR3: TGTGCAAGTCGCCCCCGTGCAGGGTCGCGGCCCCAGCATTTT.

This chain uses TRBV6-5 with TRBJ2-6; D remains ambiguous. The CDR3 is made up of 14 amino acids. V dropped 6 bases and J dropped 0 bases, with 6 bases sitting between them. In germline, CDR1 is MNHEY, CDR2 SVGAGI. CDR3 region: CASRRSSGANVLTF. The CDR3 DNA reads TGTGCCAGCAGGCGAAGCTCTGGGGCCAACGTCCTGACTTTC.

This clone is a singleton in its sample. The chain recombines TRBV4-1 with TRBJ1-5; a weak D match, TRBD1 (6 bases). The CDR3 has 15 amino acids. V lost 1 base and J 4 bases, leaving 11 bases between the germline ends. In germline, CDR1 is MGHRA, CDR2 YSYEKL. CDR3 region: CASSQAGVGNQPQHF. The DNA of the CDR3 is TGCGCCAGCAGCCAAGCAGGGGTAGGGAATCAGCCCCAGCATTTT.

The chain joins TRBV27 to TRBJ2-7; weak D call: TRBD2 (6 bases). Germline assignment: CDR1 MNHEY and CDR2 SMNVEV (reference sequence). V shed 4 bases and J shed 0 bases, with 19 bases lying between them. The CDR3 is made up of 17 amino acids. For the CDR3, the DNA is TGTGCCAGCAGTTCCCTAGACCTAGCGTATAGCTCCTACGAGCAGTACTTC. Encoded protein: CASSSLDLAYSSYEQYF.

The chain carries TRBV5-1 and TRBJ2-7; TRBD1 matches at 7 bases. CDR3 length: 14 residues. The ends lost 6 bases at V and 3 bases at J; junction bases unmatched: 9. In germline, CDR1 is SGHRS, CDR2 YFSETQ. In nucleotides, the CDR3 is TGCGCCAGCACGAGCAGACAGGGAAACTACGAGCAGTACTTC. Its translation: CASTSRQGNYEQYF. The full variable domain, its missing parts supplied by reference TRBV5-1 and TRBJ2-7, is KAGVTQTPRYLIKTRGQQVTLSCSPISGHRSVSWYQQTPGQGLQFLFEYFSETQRNKGNFPGRFSGRQFSNSRSEMNVSTLELGDSALYLCASTSRQGNYEQYFGPGTRLTVT.

The rearrangement uses TRBV19 and TRBJ1-6; weak D call: TRBD1 (6 bases). V was clipped by 9 bases and J by 3 bases, with 15 bases between them. The CDR3 sequence is 15 residues long. Germline V gene lookup returns CDR1 LNHDA and CDR2 SQIVND (reference sequence). The CDR3 DNA follows: TGTGCCAGCAGGACAGAGGATTACTATAATTCACCCCTCCACTTT. Amino acids: CASRTEDYYNSPLHF.

This clone was observed at least ten times. The chain links TRBV6-5 to TRBJ2-7; possible D gene TRBD2, 6 bases. Between the trimmed V and J ends, which lost 6 bases and 6 bases, there was a span of 12 bases. The CDR3 is made up of 12 amino acids. The germline CDR1 and CDR2 sequences are MNHEY and SVGAGI. The CDR3 reads CASRTAGVEQYF. In nucleotides, the CDR3 is TGTGCCAGCAGAACAGCGGGTGTCGAGCAGTACTTC.

The chain carries TRBV10-3 and TRBJ1-2; 7 nucleotides match TRBD1. In germline, CDR1 is ENHRY, CDR2 SYGVKD. Losses at the gene ends were 6 bases for V and 0 bases for J; bases not matched to a gene: 4. There are 14 residues in the CDR3. CDR3 nucleotide sequence: TGTGCCATCAGGACGACAGGGACTAACTATGGCTACACCTTC. This translates into CAIRTTGTNYGYTF.

For the CDR3, the DNA is TGCGCCAGCAGCCAAGGGCCCGGAGGCTACGAGCAGTACTTC. Its translation is CASSQGPGGYEQYF. The chain employs TRBV4-3 and TRBJ2-7, with D possibly being TRBD2 (5 bases). CDR3 length equals 14 residues. V dropped 1 base and J dropped 3 bases, with 10 bases sitting between them. Germline CDR1 and CDR2: LGHNA and YSLEER.

This chain uses TRBV10-1 with TRBJ2-7; 9 bases are a match to TRBD1. V shed 0 bases and J 4 bases; nucleotides not matched to a gene: 13. CDR1 WNHNN and CDR2 SYGVQD come from the germline V gene (reference sequence). The CDR3 extends over 18 amino acids. The CDR3 region is CASSESKPPGQGGYEQYF. The CDR3, as DNA: TGCGCCAGCAGTGAGTCAAAACCGCCGGGACAGGGCGGGTACGAGCAGTACTTC.

This clone has just one count. The chain uses TRBV27 and TRBJ2-1, with D maybe TRBD2 (7 bases). This CDR3 has 16 residues. Germline V gives CDR1 MNHEY, CDR2 SMNVEV (reference sequence). The V gene lost 4 bases and the J gene lost 8 bases, with 21 bases spanning the gap. CDR3 loop: CASSYYWPGEGHEQFF. The DNA of the CDR3 is TGTGCCAGCAGTTACTACTGGCCAGGGGAGGGGCATGAGCAGTTCTTC.

This chain joins TRBV6-5 and TRBJ1-4, with 8 bases matching TRBD1. In germline, CDR1 is MNHEY, CDR2 SVGAGI. Trimming at V came to 4 bases and at J to 7 bases, leaving 8 bases not matched to a gene. The CDR3 spans 15 residues. The CDR3 here is CASSSLDRAGEKLFF. In nucleotides, the CDR3 is TGTGCCAGCAGTTCCCTGGACAGGGCGGGTGAAAAACTGTTTTTT.

J is TRBJ1-1 and V is TRBV11-2; TRBD1 might be the D (5 bases). From germline, CDR1 is SGHAT and CDR2 FQNNGV. V was trimmed by 1 base and J by 7 bases, leaving 10 bases between them. The CDR3 sequence is 13 residues long. The CDR3 sequence is CASSLARGGEAFF. In nucleotides, the CDR3 is TGTGCCAGCAGCTTAGCCCGGGGGGGTGAAGCTTTCTTT.

The rearrangement joins TRBV4-1 to TRBJ2-3; possible D gene TRBD2, 5 bases. CDR1 is MGHRA and CDR2 is YSYEKL in the germline V gene. CDR3 size: 15 residues. The V end was cut by 1 base, the J end by 1 base, with 9 bases between. The CDR3 region is CASSQGSRGTDTQYF. As DNA, the CDR3 is TGCGCCAGCAGCCAAGGCTCGCGGGGCACAGATACGCAGTATTTT.

With regard to this clone: Other nucleotide sequences from this sample produce the same CDR3. The V gene is TRBV7-2, the J gene TRBJ2-3; 9 bases agree with TRBD1. Germline-derived CDR1 and CDR2 are SGHTA and FQGNSA. Trimming took 9 bases from V and 2 from J; bases not matched to a gene: 9. This CDR3 region has 15 residues. The CDR3, as DNA: TGTGCCAGTAGCAGCCGGGACAGGGTCACAGATACGCAGTATTTT. This codes for CASSSRDRVTDTQYF.

The DNA for the CDR3 is TGCAGTGCTCTATACAAAAACATTCAGTACTTC. It is translated as CSALYKNIQYF. The gene calls are TRBV20-1 and TRBJ2-4; D is uncertain. This CDR3 has 11 residues. Between the trimmed V and J ends, which lost 5 bases and 3 bases, there was a span of 5 bases. CDR1 and CDR2 (germline): DFQATT, SNEGSKA (reference sequence).

V usage is TRBV21-1 and J usage is TRBJ1-1. TRBV21-1 is a recognized pseudogene. The CDR3 contains 14 residues. For the CDR3, the DNA is TGTGCCAGCAGAACCCGAATCCAGGAGGGGGAAGCTTTCTTT. Translated: CASRTRIQEGEAFF.

The gene calls are TRBV6-6 and TRBJ2-3; the D gene is possibly TRBD2 (6 bases). V gave up 8 bases and J gave up 2 bases, with 14 bases separating them. The CDR3 covers 14 residues. Germline loops: CDR1 MNHNY, CDR2 SVGAGI (reference sequence). Written as DNA, the CDR3 is TGTGCCAGCGCGGGGAACCCGGTCACAGATACGCAGTATTTT. This encodes CASAGNPVTDTQYF.

This clone was seen more than once but under ten times. The V call is TRBV2, the J call TRBJ1-6; the D gene is possibly TRBD1 (5 bases). Per the germline V gene, CDR1 is SNHLY and CDR2 is FYNNEI. The CDR3 is 15 amino acids. The germline V and J ends were trimmed by 0 bases and 7 bases, with 10 bases remaining between them. As DNA, the CDR3 is TGTGCCAGCAGTGAAGCTGGGGCGGGAAATTCACCCCTCCACTTT. Amino acid sequence: CASSEAGAGNSPLHF.

This sequence joins TRBV15 and TRBJ1-2; D remains ambiguous. The CDR3 contains 14 residues. Germline V gives CDR1 LNHNV, CDR2 YYDKDF (reference sequence). Trimming took 5 bases from V and 4 from J, leaving 14 bases between them. CDR3 protein: CATSPKRSAYGYTF. Here the CDR3 DNA reads TGTGCCACCAGCCCAAAACGGAGCGCCTATGGCTACACCTTC.

The chain joins TRBV6-6 to TRBJ1-1; D is uncertain. This CDR3 region has 15 residues. Germline CDR1 reads MNHNY; CDR2 reads SVGAGI (reference sequence). The germline V and J ends were trimmed by 8 bases and 1 base, with 17 bases remaining between them. Here the CDR3 reads CASEYQITQNTEAFF. The CDR3 coding sequence is TGTGCCAGCGAATATCAGATCACCCAGAACACTGAAGCTTTCTTT.

The J gene is TRBJ2-3, the V gene TRBV5-1; tentatively, D is TRBD1 (5 bases). CDR1 is SGHRS, CDR2 YFSETQ, per germline. Trimming pared 0 bases from V and 1 base from J, leaving 9 bases between. CDR3 size: 15 residues. The CDR3 loop is CASSLGQGRTDTQYF. For the CDR3, the DNA is TGCGCCAGCAGCTTGGGTCAGGGCCGCACAGATACGCAGTATTTT.

The chain joins TRBV7-8 to TRBJ2-5; D gene ambiguous. Deletions cut 5 bases from V and 5 bases from J, with 9 bases between. Germline V gene sequence: CDR1 SGHVS, CDR2 FQNEAQ. The CDR3 consists of 12 residues. The CDR3 DNA reads as TGTGCCAGCAGCCCCTCCCTCGAGACCCAGTACTTC. Encoded protein: CASSPSLETQYF.